This T cell receptor (beta chain) is drawn from a study of blood T cell repertoires in COVID-19. Germline values: CDR1 MDHEN, CDR2 SYDVKM. Unmatched junction bases numbered 2, after V lost 2 bases and J lost 1 base. CDR3 length equals 16 residues. How the authors handled the data: Quantification of nucleated cells was approximated via reference gene primer amplification. The method was immunoSEQ multiplex PCR; TCRdb's version includes in-frame clones alone and lacks a portion of them. The DNA gave D and trimming, while V, J and clone size come from that table. The table records 200,000 to 250,000 clones, about 86% of them present only once.

The receptor was derived from a woman between 40 and 50 years old with acute COVID-19. The rearrangement joins TRBV28 to TRBJ2-1, with 10 bases aligning to TRBD1. The sequenced material came from PBMCs or T cells enriched from blood (not recorded which). The chain's CDR3 is CASSLGTGDSYNEQFF. The DNA of the CDR3 is TGTGCCAGCAGTTTAGGGACAGGGGATTCCTACAATGAGCAGTTCTTC.